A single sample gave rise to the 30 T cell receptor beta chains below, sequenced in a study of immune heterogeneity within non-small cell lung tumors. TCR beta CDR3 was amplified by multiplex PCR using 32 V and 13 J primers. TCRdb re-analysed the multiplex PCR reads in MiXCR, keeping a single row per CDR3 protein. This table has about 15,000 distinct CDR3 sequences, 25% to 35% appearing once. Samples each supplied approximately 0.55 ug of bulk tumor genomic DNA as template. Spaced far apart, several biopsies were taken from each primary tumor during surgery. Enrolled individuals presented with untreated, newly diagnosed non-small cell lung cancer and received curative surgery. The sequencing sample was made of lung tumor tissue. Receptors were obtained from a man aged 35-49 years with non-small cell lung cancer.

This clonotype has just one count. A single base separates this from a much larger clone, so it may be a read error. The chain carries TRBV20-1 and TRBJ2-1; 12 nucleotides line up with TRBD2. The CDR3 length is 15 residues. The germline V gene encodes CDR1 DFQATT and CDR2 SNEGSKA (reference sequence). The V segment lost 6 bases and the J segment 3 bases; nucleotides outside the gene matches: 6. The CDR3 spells CSAEGGLAGYNEQFF. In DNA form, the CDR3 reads TGCAGTGCCGAAGGGGGACTAGCGGGCTACAATGAGCAGTTCTTC.

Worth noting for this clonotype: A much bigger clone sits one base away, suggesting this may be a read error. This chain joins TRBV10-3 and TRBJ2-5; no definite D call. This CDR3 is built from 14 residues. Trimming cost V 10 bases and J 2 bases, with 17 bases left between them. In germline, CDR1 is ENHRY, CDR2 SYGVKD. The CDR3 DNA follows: TGTGCCAGCGCATTTAAAAGAGATCAAGAGACCCAGTACTTC. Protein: CASAFKRDQETQYF.

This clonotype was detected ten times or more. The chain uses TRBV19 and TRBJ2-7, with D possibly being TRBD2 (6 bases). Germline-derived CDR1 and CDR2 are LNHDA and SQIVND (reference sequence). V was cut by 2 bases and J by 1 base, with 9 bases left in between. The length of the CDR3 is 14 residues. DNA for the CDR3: TGTGCCAGTAGTATACGGGAGACATCCTACGAGCAGTACTTC. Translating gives CASSIRETSYEQYF.

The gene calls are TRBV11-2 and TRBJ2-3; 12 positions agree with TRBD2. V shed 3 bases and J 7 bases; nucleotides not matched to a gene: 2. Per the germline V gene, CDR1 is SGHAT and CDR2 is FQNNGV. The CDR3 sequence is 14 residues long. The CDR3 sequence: CASSFLAGGYTQYF. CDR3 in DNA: TGTGCCAGCAGCTTCCTAGCGGGAGGGTATACGCAGTATTTT.

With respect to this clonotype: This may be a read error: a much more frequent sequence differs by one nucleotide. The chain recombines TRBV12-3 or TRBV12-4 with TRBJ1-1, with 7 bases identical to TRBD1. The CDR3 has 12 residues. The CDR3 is CVSSFGTVEAFF. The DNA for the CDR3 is TGTGTCAGCAGTTTTGGGACAGTTGAAGCTTTCTTT.

The CDR3 sequence is CASSLGVNEQFF. The CDR3 nucleotides read TGTGCCAGCAGCTTAGGAGTCAATGAGCAGTTCTTC. The chain employs TRBV13 and TRBJ2-1; D is undetermined. Germline CDR1 is PRHDT and CDR2 is FYEKMQ (reference sequence). V gave up 0 bases and J gave up 6 bases, with 3 bases separating them. The CDR3 is 12 amino acids.

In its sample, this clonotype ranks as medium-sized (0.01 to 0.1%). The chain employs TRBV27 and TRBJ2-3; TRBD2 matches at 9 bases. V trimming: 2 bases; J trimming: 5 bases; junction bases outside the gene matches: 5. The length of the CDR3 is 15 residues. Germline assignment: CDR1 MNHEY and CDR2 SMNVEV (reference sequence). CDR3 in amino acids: CASSLAGGWVDTQYF. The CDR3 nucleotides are TGTGCCAGCAGTTTAGCGGGAGGGTGGGTAGATACGCAGTATTTT.

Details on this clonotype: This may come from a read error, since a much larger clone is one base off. CDR3 amino acids: CASYFVSLTEAFF. For the CDR3, the DNA is TGTGCCAGCTACTTCGTGAGTTTAACTGAAGCTTTCTTT. The chain employs TRBV6-2 or TRBV6-3 and TRBJ1-1; D unclear. This CDR3 region has 13 residues. Germline CDR1 and CDR2: MNHEY and SVGEGT. Trimming cost V 8 bases and J 5 bases, with 15 bases left between them.

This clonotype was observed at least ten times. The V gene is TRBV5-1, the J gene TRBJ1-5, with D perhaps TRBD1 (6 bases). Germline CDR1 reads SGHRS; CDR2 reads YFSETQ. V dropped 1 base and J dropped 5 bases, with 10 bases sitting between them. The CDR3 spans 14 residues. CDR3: CASSLSGADQPQHF. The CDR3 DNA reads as TGCGCCAGCAGCTTGTCAGGGGCTGATCAGCCCCAGCATTTT.

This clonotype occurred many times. Here the CDR3 DNA reads TGCAGTGCCACAGTCGGGCAGGCCGATAACTATGGCTACACCTTC. Translating gives CSATVGQADNYGYTF. This chain joins TRBV20-1 and TRBJ1-2; D is unclear. CDR1 is DFQATT, CDR2 SNEGSKA, per germline (reference sequence). The V gene lost 6 bases and the J gene lost 1 base, with 18 bases spanning the gap. The CDR3 sequence is 15 residues long.

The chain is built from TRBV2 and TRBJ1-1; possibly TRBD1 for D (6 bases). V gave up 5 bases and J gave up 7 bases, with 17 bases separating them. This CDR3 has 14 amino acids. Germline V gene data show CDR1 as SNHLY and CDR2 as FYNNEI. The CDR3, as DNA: TGTGCCAGCAGTCCAAGGACAGCTAAAATTGAAGCTTTCTTT. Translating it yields CASSPRTAKIEAFF.

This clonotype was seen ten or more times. CDR3 DNA: TGTGCCAGCAGTGATTGGCAGGGTGAAGCTTTCTTT. Translating gives CASSDWQGEAFF. This chain uses TRBV2 with TRBJ1-1; maybe TRBD1 (5 bases). CDR3 length: 12 amino acids. Germline CDR1 is SNHLY and CDR2 is FYNNEI. Trimming left V 3 bases short and J 7 bases short, with 9 bases between.

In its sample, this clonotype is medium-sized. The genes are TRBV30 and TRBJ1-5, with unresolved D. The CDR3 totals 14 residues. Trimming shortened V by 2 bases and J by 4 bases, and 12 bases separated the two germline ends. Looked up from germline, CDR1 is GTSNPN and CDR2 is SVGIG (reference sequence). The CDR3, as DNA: TGTGCCTGGAGTAGGCAGCTCACAAATCAGCCCCAGCATTTT. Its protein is CAWSRQLTNQPQHF.

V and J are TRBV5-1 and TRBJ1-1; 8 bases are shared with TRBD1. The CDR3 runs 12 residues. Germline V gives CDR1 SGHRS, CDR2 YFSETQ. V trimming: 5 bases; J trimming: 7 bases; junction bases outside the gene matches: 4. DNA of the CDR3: TGCGCCAGCAGAATGACAGGGGATGAAGCTTTCTTT. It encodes CASRMTGDEAFF.

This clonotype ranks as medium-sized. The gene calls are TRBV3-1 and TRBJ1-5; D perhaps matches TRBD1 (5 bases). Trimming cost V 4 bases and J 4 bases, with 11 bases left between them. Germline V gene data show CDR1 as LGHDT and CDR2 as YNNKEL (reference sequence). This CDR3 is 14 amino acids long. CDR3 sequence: CASSRMGQNQPQHF. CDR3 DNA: TGTGCCAGCAGCCGAATGGGGCAGAATCAGCCCCAGCATTTT.

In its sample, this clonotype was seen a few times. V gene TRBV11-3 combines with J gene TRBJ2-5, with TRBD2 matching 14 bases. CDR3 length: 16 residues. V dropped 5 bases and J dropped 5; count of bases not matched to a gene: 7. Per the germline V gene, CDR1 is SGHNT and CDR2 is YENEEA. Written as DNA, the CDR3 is TGTGCCAGCAGCCCGGGACTAGCGGGAGCAGGCGAGACCCAGTACTTC. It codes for CASSPGLAGAGETQYF. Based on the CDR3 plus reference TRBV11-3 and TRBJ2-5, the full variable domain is EAGVVQSPRYKIIEKKQPVAFWCNPISGHNTLYWYLQNLGQGPELLIRYENEEAVDDSQLPKDRFSAERLKGVDSTLKIQPAELGDSAVYLCASSPGLAGAGETQYFGPGTRLLVL.

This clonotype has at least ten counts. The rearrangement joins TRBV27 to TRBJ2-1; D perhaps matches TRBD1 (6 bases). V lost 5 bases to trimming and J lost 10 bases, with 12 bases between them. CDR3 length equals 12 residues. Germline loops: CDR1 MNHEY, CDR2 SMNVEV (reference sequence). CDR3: CASSLQGLEQFF. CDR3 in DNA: TGTGCCAGCAGTCTACAGGGTTTAGAGCAGTTCTTC.

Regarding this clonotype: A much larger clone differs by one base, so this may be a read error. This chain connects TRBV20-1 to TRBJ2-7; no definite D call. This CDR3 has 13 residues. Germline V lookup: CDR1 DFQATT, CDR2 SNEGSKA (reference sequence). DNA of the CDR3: TGCAGTGCTAGGGACGGCACTATCCACGAGCATTACTTC. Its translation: CSARDGTIHEHYF.

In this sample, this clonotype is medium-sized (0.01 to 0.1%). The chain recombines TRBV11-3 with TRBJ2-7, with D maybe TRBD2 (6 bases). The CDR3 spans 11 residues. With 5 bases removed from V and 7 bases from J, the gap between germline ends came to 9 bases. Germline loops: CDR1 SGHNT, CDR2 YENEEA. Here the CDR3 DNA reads TGTGCCAGCAGCCGTGCGGGGGAGCAGTACTTC. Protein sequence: CASSRAGEQYF.

CDR3 nucleotides: TGCGCCAGCAGCCAAGTACATACAGGGTCAGGCACAGATACGCAGTATTTT. Translated: CASSQVHTGSGTDTQYF. The chain recombines TRBV4-3 with TRBJ2-3; possible D gene TRBD1, 6 bases. This CDR3 spans 17 amino acids. Trimming shortened V by 1 base and J by 1 base, and 15 bases separated the two germline ends. CDR1 LGHNA and CDR2 YSLEER come from the germline V gene.

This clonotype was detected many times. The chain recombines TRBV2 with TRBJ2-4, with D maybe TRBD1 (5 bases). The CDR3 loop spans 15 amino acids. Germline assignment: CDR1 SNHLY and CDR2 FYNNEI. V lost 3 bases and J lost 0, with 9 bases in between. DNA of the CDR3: TGTGCCAGCAGTGACAGGGCTCTAGCCAAAAACATTCAGTACTTC. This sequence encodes CASSDRALAKNIQYF.

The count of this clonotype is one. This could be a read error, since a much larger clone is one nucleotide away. CDR3 sequence (DNA): TGTGCCAGTAGTAGGCAGCTTCCTTATGAAACAGATACGCAGTATTTT. Amino acid sequence: CASSRQLPYETDTQYF. The gene calls are TRBV19 and TRBJ2-3; the D is unclear. The length of the CDR3 is 16 residues. V lost 4 bases and J lost 3, with 17 bases in between. The germline V gene encodes CDR1 LNHDA and CDR2 SQIVND (reference sequence).

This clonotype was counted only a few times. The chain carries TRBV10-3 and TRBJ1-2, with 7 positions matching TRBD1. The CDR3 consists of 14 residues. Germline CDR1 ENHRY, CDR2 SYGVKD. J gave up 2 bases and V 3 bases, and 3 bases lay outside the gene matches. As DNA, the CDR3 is TGTGCCATCAGTGATCTACAGGGGAACTATGGCTACACCTTC. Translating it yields CAISDLQGNYGYTF.

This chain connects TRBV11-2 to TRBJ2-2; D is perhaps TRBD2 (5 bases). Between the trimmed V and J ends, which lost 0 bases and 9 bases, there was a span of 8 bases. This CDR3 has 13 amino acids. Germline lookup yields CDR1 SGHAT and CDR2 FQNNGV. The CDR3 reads CASSLETGRELFF. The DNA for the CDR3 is TGTGCCAGCAGCTTAGAAACCGGGAGGGAGCTGTTTTTT.

In DNA, the CDR3 is TGTGCCAGCAGCCGGCGACTAGACTCCCTCGCGGGCGACGAGCAGTACTTC. Translated: CASSRRLDSLAGDEQYF. The chain uses TRBV7-2 and TRBJ2-7, with D possibly being TRBD2 (6 bases). Per germline, CDR1 SGHTA and CDR2 FQGNSA. This CDR3 spans 17 amino acids. Trimming cost V 5 bases and J 5 bases, with 25 bases left between them.

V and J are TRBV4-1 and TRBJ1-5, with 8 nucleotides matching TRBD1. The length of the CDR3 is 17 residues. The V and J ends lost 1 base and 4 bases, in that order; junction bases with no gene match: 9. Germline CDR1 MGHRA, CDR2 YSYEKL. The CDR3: CASSQVSQGASNQPQHF. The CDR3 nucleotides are TGCGCCAGCAGCCAAGTGTCCCAGGGGGCTTCGAATCAGCCCCAGCATTTT.

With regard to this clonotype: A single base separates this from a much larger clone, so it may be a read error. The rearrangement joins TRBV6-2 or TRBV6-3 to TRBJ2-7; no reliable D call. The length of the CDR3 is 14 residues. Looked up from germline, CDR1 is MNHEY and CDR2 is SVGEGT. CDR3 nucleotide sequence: TGTGCCAGCAGTTCCAGGTGGAACTCCCACGAGCAGTACTTC. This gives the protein CASSSRWNSHEQYF.

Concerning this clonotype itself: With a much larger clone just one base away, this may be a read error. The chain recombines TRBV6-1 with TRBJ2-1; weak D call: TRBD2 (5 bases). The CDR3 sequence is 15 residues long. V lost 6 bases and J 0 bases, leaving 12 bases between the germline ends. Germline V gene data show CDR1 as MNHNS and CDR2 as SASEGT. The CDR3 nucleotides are TGTGCCAGCAGCGAAATAGCGATCTCCTACAATGAGCAGTTCTTC. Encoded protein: CASSEIAISYNEQFF.

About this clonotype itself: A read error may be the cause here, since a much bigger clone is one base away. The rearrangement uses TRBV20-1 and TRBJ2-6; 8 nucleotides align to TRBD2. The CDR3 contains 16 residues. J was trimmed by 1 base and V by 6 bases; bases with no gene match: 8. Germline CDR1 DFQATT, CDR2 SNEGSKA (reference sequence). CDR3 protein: CSAWSSGMSGANVLTF. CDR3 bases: TGCAGTGCCTGGAGTAGCGGGATGTCTGGGGCCAACGTCCTGACTTTC.

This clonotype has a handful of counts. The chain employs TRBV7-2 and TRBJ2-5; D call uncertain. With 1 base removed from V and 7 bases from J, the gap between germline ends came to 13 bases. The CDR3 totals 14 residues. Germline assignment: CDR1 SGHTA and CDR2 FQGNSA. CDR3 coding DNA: TGTGCCAGCAGCTTAGAAACTACGCCAGGGACCCAGTACTTC. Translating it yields CASSLETTPGTQYF.